This passage covers 9 T cell receptor beta chains from one sample sequenced in a study of cytotoxic CD8 clonotypes in ibrutinib-treated CLL. TCRdb's table, derived via immunoSEQ multiplex PCR, lists solely in-frame clones and lacks some. In the table there are almost 250,000 clones, roughly 74% of which are singletons. Sequenced material: PBMCs, taken after 24 months of ibrutinib treatment. Receptors originate from a human donor with chronic lymphocytic leukemia.

The chain carries TRBV5-6 and TRBJ1-1, with 8 bases that match TRBD1. There are 14 residues in the CDR3. Germline V gives CDR1 SGHDT, CDR2 YYEEEE. With 1 base clipped from V and 4 bases from J, the junction kept 3 bases outside the gene matches. The CDR3 DNA follows: TGTGCCAGCAGCTTGCAGGGGGCGGGCACTGAAGCTTTCTTT. This translates into CASSLQGAGTEAFF.

Details on this clone: A junction boundary mismatches the germline segment, possibly from a read error. Here the CDR3 reads CASSLARHTTNEKLFF. The DNA of the CDR3 is TGTGCTAGCAGCTTAGCGCGTCACACGACAAATGAAAAACTGTTTTTT. This chain joins TRBV7-7 and TRBJ1-4, with no clear D. Germline CDR1 reads SSHAT; CDR2 reads FNYEAQ (reference sequence). The length of the CDR3 is 16 residues.

The chain carries TRBV5-4 and TRBJ1-4; D is undetermined. The V end lost 0 bases, the J end lost 0 bases, and 6 bases lay between the germline ends. This CDR3 has 15 amino acids. Germline values: CDR1 SGHNT, CDR2 YYREEE (reference sequence). CDR3 protein: CASSLGGSTNEKLFF. The CDR3 bases are TGTGCCAGCAGCTTGGGGGGATCAACTAATGAAAAACTGTTTTTT.

Points on this clone: One end of the junction is discordant with germline, which a read error may explain. The CDR3 DNA reads as TGCGCCAGCACCCCGGGGACTAGCGGGAGTGAGCAGTTCTTC. It translates to CASTPGTSGSEQFF. This chain connects TRBV5-4 to TRBJ2-1; 14 positions agree with TRBD2. The CDR3 consists of 14 residues. CDR1 is SGHNT and CDR2 is YYREEE in the germline V gene (reference sequence).

V gene TRBV6-6 combines with J gene TRBJ2-7; D possibly corresponds to TRBD2 (6 bases). Trimming left V 3 bases short and J 7 bases short, with 16 bases between. Germline loops: CDR1 MNHNY, CDR2 SVGAGI (reference sequence). There are 14 residues in the CDR3. This CDR3 reads CASSYLEGRMEQYF. CDR3 bases: TGTGCCAGCAGTTATTTGGAGGGGCGCATGGAGCAGTACTTC.

The chain couples TRBV6-6 to TRBJ2-5, with D possibly TRBD1 on 5 matching bases. Looked up from germline, CDR1 is MNHNY and CDR2 is SVGAGI (reference sequence). Trimming stripped 5 bases from V and 2 bases from J, with 18 bases between. This CDR3 has 16 residues. The CDR3 DNA is TGTGCCAGCAGTCCCCTCAGGGCGGTTTCACAAGAGACCCAGTACTTC. As protein: CASSPLRAVSQETQYF.

J is TRBJ2-5 and V is TRBV7-3; 11 nucleotides agree with TRBD2. Germline V gene lookup returns CDR1 SGHTA and CDR2 FQGTGA. The V and J ends lost 6 bases and 1 base, in that order; junction bases with no gene match: 4. The CDR3 is 15 amino acids. Here the CDR3 DNA reads TGTGCCAGCAGTTTAGCGGGAGGGTCCCAAGAGACCCAGTACTTC. Protein product: CASSLAGGSQETQYF.

This clone has only a few counts. Distinct nucleotide sequences in the sample also encode this CDR3. This chain joins TRBV27 and TRBJ2-1; D is unresolved. CDR3 length: 12 residues. Germline V gene data show CDR1 as MNHEY and CDR2 as SMNVEV (reference sequence). The V end was cut by 3 bases, the J end by 6 bases, with 6 bases between. CDR3 in amino acids: CASSLGSNEQFF. CDR3 DNA sequence: TGTGCCAGCAGTTTGGGATCCAATGAGCAGTTCTTC.

This clone was seen a single time. This chain links TRBV2 with TRBJ2-5, with unresolved D. Germline lookup yields CDR1 SNHLY and CDR2 FYNNEI. This CDR3 region has 12 residues. V lost 3 bases and J 4 bases, leaving 6 bases between the germline ends. In DNA, the CDR3 is TGTGCCAGCAGTGAGATGACAGAGACCCAGTACTTC. It codes for CASSEMTETQYF.